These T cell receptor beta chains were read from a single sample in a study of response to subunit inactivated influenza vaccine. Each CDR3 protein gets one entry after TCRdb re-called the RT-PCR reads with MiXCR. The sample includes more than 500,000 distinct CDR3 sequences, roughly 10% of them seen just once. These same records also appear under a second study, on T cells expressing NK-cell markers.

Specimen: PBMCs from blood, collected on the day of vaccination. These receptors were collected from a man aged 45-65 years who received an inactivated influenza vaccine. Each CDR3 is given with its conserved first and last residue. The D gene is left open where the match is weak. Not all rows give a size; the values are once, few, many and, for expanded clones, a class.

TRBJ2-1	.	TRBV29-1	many	TGCAGCGTTGAGGGCTCGGGCGCCAAACTTAATGAGCAGTTCTTC	CSVEGSGAKLNEQFF
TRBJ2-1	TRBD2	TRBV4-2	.	TGTGCCAGCAGCCAAAGCCGGGGGGGCCTCAATGAGCAGTTCTTC	CASSQSRGGLNEQFF
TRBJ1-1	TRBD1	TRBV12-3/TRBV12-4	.	TGTGCCAGCAGTAGCCCGGGACAGGGGCTTAATGAAGCTTTCTTT	CASSSPGQGLNEAFF
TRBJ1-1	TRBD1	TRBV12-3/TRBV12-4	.	TGTGCCAGCAGTTTACAGGGACAGCTGAACACTGAAGCTTTCTTT	CASSLQGQLNTEAFF
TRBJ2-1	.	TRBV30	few	TGTGCCTGGAATCGGGACACCTACAATGAGCAGTTCTTC	CAWNRDTYNEQFF
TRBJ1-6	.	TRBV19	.	TGTGCCAGTAGTGACGCTTACAAGAGCTCCTATAATTCACCCCTCCACTTT	CASSDAYKSSYNSPLHF
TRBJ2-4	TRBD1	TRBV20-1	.	TGCAGTGCCAACACAGGGGTCAACATTCAGTACTTC	CSANTGVNIQYF
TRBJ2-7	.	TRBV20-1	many	TGCAGTGCGCCTCTAATGGGGGCGGCCGAGCAGTACTTC	CSAPLMGAAEQYF
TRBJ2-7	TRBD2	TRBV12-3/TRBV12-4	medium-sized	TGTGCCAGCAGCTCGGGACTAGCGGGTTACGACTTC	CASSSGLAGYDF
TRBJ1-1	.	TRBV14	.	TGTGCCAGCAGCCAAGAAATAGCCCTGATGGCTGAAGCTTTCTTT	CASSQEIALMAEAFF
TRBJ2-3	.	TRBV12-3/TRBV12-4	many	TGTGCCAGCAGTTTAGGGGCTAGCGGCACAGATACGCAGTATTTT	CASSLGASGTDTQYF
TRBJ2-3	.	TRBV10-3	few	TGTGCCATCGGTAGCCTTAGCGGCCTAGGCACAGATACGCAGTATTTT	CAIGSLSGLGTDTQYF